This TCR beta chain was identified during a study of T cells in Graves' hyperthyroidism and ophthalmopathy. Study findings and constraints: Expanded thyroid clonotypes (above 0.001) were mostly also found in blood.

Researchers amplified the TCR beta CDR3 regions from RNA transcripts. The HTBI set primed first-round TCR CDR3 RT-PCR. TCRdb analysed the multiplex PCR reads with MiXCR anew, one entry per CDR3 protein. The table records roughly 380,000 distinct CDR3 sequences, about a fifth of them present only once. Hyperthyroidism was newly diagnosed in patients aged 18 to 65 (duration under 2 months). PBMCs were sourced from less than 13 ml fresh peripheral blood. This clonotype was picked up many times. The antigen is unknown. This TCR derives from a young woman with Graves' hyperthyroidism. The sequenced material came from blood.

CDR3 residues: CASSSLGQSYEQYF. In DNA form, the CDR3 reads TGTGCCAGCAGCTCTCTGGGACAGTCCTACGAGCAGTACTTC. This chain uses TRBV7-3 with TRBJ2-7, with TRBD1 matching over 7 bases. Germline trimming cut 4 bases from V and 1 base from J; bases unmatched to any gene: 4. Per the germline V gene, CDR1 is SGHTA and CDR2 is FQGTGA. The CDR3 has 14 amino acids.